This T cell receptor beta chain was retrieved from a study of cytomegalovirus exposure and HLA in healthy donors. Study-wide results and limits: V- and J-gene trimming in TCR beta was tied to a missense DCLRE1C variant by an analysis performed later. In a later analysis, parvovirus B19, influenza, CMV and Epstein-Barr virus appeared linked to several top co-occurrence clusters.

About this clone itself: Its antigen is unknown.

The PCR employed 60 Vbeta primers together with 13 Jbeta primers. Authors' methods: Unique TCR beta chains numbered about 72 million in a later analysis, with around 10 million shared. Some clones are missing from TCRdb's copy, which holds only in-frame ones; the method was immunoSEQ multiplex PCR. Clonal size and the V and J genes are those of that table, whereas D and trimming came from the DNA. Counted here are 150,000 to 200,000 clones, 80% occurring once; the ten biggest clones make up approximately 14%. This CDR3 comprises 17 residues. The junction had 14 bases not matched to a gene; V was cut back by 3 bases and J by 5 bases. Germline-derived CDR1 and CDR2 are SGHNT and YYREEE (reference sequence).

The sample comprised PBMCs. The genes are TRBV5-4 and TRBJ2-1; 7 bases map to TRBD2. The TCR originated in a woman aged 35 to 49 in good health and CMV-seronegative. The CDR3 nucleotides are TGTGCCAGCAGCTCCCCTAAAGGGGAGGGCCAGAACAATGAGCAGTTCTTC. It is translated as CASSSPKGEGQNNEQFF.